Listed below are T cell receptor beta chains from one sample, sequenced in a study of CD8 T cells in Susac syndrome. Each CDR3 protein gets one entry after TCRdb re-called the immunoSEQ multiplex PCR reads with MiXCR. The sample has some 180,000 distinct CDR3 sequences; just under 95% are singletons. Material: CD4+ T cells from PBMCs. These receptors were taken from a human donor in good health. Both conserved end residues are part of each CDR3. The D gene is left open where the match is weak. Size tells how often a clone was seen (once, few, many) or the class of an expanded clone, and some rows leave it out.

j_gene,abundance,v_gene,d_gene,CDR3aa,CDR3nt
TRBJ1-5,-,TRBV28,TRBD1,CASSPARDRGFNQPQHF,TGTGCCAGCAGCCCTGCTCGGGACAGAGGATTCAATCAGCCCCAGCATTTT
TRBJ1-5,-,TRBV28,TRBD1,CASTPEGAGQPQHF,TGTGCCAGCACTCCCGAGGGGGCTGGACAGCCCCAGCATTTT
TRBJ2-3,-,TRBV30,-,CASSRLTSTDTQYF,TGTGCCTCCTCTCGACTAACTAGCACAGATACGCAGTATTTT
TRBJ1-4,-,TRBV4-3,-,CASSQGGRGEKLFF,TGCGCCAGCAGCCAAGGGGGGAGGGGTGAAAAACTGTTTTTT
TRBJ1-1,-,TRBV23-1,-,CASSPRTPIPNTEAFF,TGCGCCAGCAGTCCCCGGACACCGATACCGAACACTGAAGCTTTCTTT
TRBJ1-5,-,TRBV20-1,-,CSATTGRGNQPQHF,TGCAGTGCCACCACCGGGAGAGGCAATCAGCCCCAGCATTTT
TRBJ2-3,-,TRBV27,-,CASSSPLRRTDTQYF,TGTGCCAGCAGTTCCCCCTTGCGTCGCACAGATACGCAGTATTTT
TRBJ2-1,-,TRBV29-1,-,CSVEDSRTAVRNEQFF,TGCAGCGTTGAAGATTCCAGGACAGCGGTGCGAAATGAGCAGTTCTTC
TRBJ2-2,-,TRBV27,TRBD2,CASTPGLAGARTGELFF,TGTGCCAGCACCCCGGGACTAGCGGGAGCCCGCACCGGGGAGCTGTTTTTT
TRBJ2-3,-,TRBV15,-,CATSRDGSIGADTQYF,TGTGCCACCAGCAGAGATGGGTCCATTGGCGCAGATACGCAGTATTTT
TRBJ2-5,-,TRBV30,-,CAWSPGVSYQDTQYF,TGTGCCTGGAGTCCCGGGGTCAGCTATCAAGATACCCAGTACTTC
TRBJ2-1,-,TRBV3-1,TRBD2,CASSYSGDSYNEQFF,TGTGCCAGCAGTTATAGCGGGGACTCCTACAATGAGCAGTTCTTC
TRBJ2-5,-,TRBV29-1,-,CSVGLAVQETQYF,TGCAGCGTTGGGCTGGCGGTCCAAGAGACCCAGTACTTC
TRBJ2-4,-,TRBV29-1,-,CSATSRNIQYF,TGCAGCGCCACTAGCAGGAACATTCAGTACTTC
TRBJ2-7,-,TRBV7-9,-,CASSLRTAFYEQYF,TGTGCCAGCAGCTTGAGGACGGCGTTCTACGAGCAGTACTTC
TRBJ2-1,-,TRBV19,TRBD2,CASQTSGRSGNNEQFF,TGTGCCAGCCAGACCAGCGGGAGATCGGGGAACAATGAGCAGTTCTTC
TRBJ2-3,-,TRBV30,TRBD2,CAWSVGLAGDTQYF,TGTGCCTGGAGTGTAGGACTAGCAGGGGATACGCAGTATTTT
TRBJ2-1,-,TRBV7-2,TRBD2,CASSLVAGAGNEQFF,TGTGCCAGCAGCTTAGTGGCGGGAGCCGGGAATGAGCAGTTCTTC
TRBJ2-3,-,TRBV29-1,-,CSVEGVTRDTQYF,TGCAGCGTTGAAGGGGTGACCCGGGATACGCAGTATTTT
TRBJ2-1,-,TRBV14,TRBD2,CASSPATSALYNEQFF,TGTGCCAGCAGCCCAGCCACTAGCGCTCTCTACAATGAGCAGTTCTTC
TRBJ2-3,-,TRBV27,-,CASTGNGITQYF,TGTGCCAGCACGGGTAATGGTATTACGCAGTATTTT
TRBJ1-2,-,TRBV4-1,-,CASSQDAQTYGYTF,TGCGCCAGCAGCCAAGATGCCCAGACCTATGGCTACACCTTC
TRBJ2-3,once,TRBV30,-,CAWRVPASTGTQYF,TGTGCCTGGAGGGTGCCGGCGTCTACGGGTACGCAGTATTTT
TRBJ2-3,-,TRBV14,-,CASSKHTDTQYF,TGTGCCAGCAGTAAGCACACAGATACGCAGTATTTT
TRBJ1-2,-,TRBV27,-,CASSFNIGAYGYTF,TGTGCCAGCAGTTTCAACATAGGGGCCTATGGCTACACCTTC
TRBJ2-7,-,TRBV12-3/TRBV12-4,-,CASSLGQPHEQYF,TGTGCCAGCAGTTTAGGGCAACCCCACGAGCAGTACTTC
TRBJ2-5,-,TRBV21-1,-,CASSKKGDTGGETQYF,TGTGCCAGCAGCAAAAAGGGGGATACGGGCGGAGAGACCCAGTACTTC
TRBJ1-1,-,TRBV19,-,CASSIGVNTEAFF,TGTGCCAGTAGTATAGGAGTGAACACTGAAGCTTTCTTT
TRBJ2-1,once,TRBV29-1,-,CSGEGTINEQFF,TGCAGCGGCGAGGGGACGATCAATGAGCAGTTCTTC
TRBJ1-1,-,TRBV20-1,-,CSAKGESGLAFF,TGCAGTGCTAAAGGGGAGTCGGGGTTGGCTTTCTTT
TRBJ2-3,-,TRBV9,-,CASSPTTRGDTQYF,TGTGCCAGCAGCCCGACGACTCGGGGCGATACGCAGTATTTT
TRBJ2-7,-,TRBV28,-,CASSLQGTRYEQYF,TGTGCCAGCAGTTTACAAGGAACCCGCTACGAGCAGTACTTC
TRBJ1-5,-,TRBV5-1,-,CASSLGERGQPQHF,TGCGCCAGCAGCTTGGGGGAGCGAGGACAGCCCCAGCATTTT
TRBJ2-7,-,TRBV3-1,-,CASSQEPSPRQYF,TGTGCCAGCAGCCAAGAGCCTAGCCCTCGGCAGTACTTC